These T cell receptor beta chains were read from a single sample in a study of metastatic and nonmetastatic thyroid tumors. TCRdb re-called the PCR reads via MiXCR. In the table there are 85,000 to 100,000 clones, roughly 12% of which are singletons. Sequenced material: blood. The receptors come from a female donor with papillary thyroid cancer or a benign thyroid nodule (not recorded which). Some clones in this sample may be carry-over from other donors' samples. CDR3s include the opening cysteine and the closing phenylalanine or tryptophan. Fields, in order: J gene, D gene, clone size, CDR3 length, V gene, CDR3 protein, CDR3 DNA. D genes are given only for firm matches. The listing skips clone size in some rows; elsewhere it reads once, few, many or a size class.

>TRBJ2-7|TRBD2|many|16|TRBV28
CASSRPGLAAAYEQYF
TGTGCCAGCAGCCGGCCGGGACTAGCGGCAGCCTACGAGCAGTACTTC
>TRBJ1-1|TRBD1|many|13|TRBV5-1
CASNPTGGTEAFF
TGCGCCAGCAACCCGACAGGGGGCACTGAAGCTTTCTTT
>TRBJ2-7|TRBD1|many|17|TRBV5-1
CASSPLKRTGEGGEQYF
TGCGCCAGCAGCCCGTTGAAGAGGACAGGGGAAGGGGGCGAGCAGTACTTC
>TRBJ1-4|.|many|15|TRBV28
CASSLRAGAFSKLFF
TGTGCCAGCAGTTTACGGGCGGGTGCCTTTTCGAAACTGTTTTTT
>TRBJ2-3|TRBD2|.|17|TRBV28
CASSLLVLAGETDTQYF
TGTGCCAGCAGTTTATTGGTACTAGCGGGAGAAACAGATACGCAGTATTTT
>TRBJ2-2|TRBD2|medium-sized|14|TRBV2
CASSGTSGTGELFF
TGTGCCAGCAGCGGGACTAGCGGGACCGGGGAGCTGTTTTTT
>TRBJ2-3|TRBD2|once|16|TRBV3-1
CASSQTSGRRTDTQYF
TGTGCCAGCAGCCAGACTAGCGGGAGGCGCACAGATACGCAGTATTTT
>TRBJ2-1|.|many|15|TRBV6-6
CASSYSSSLRNEQFF
TGTGCCAGCAGTTACTCTTCGTCACTCCGCAATGAGCAGTTCTTC
>TRBJ2-2|.|many|17|TRBV6-1
CASSEWSGGSYTGELFF
TGTGCCAGCAGTGAATGGTCCGGCGGGTCCTACACCGGGGAGCTGTTTTTT
>TRBJ2-3|TRBD2|many|15|TRBV14
CASSQTSGSLDTQYF
TGTGCCAGCAGCCAAACTAGCGGGAGCTTGGATACGCAGTATTTT
>TRBJ2-7|TRBD2|many|14|TRBV20-1
CSAARLAGVGEQYF
TGCAGTGCTGCCCGACTAGCGGGAGTAGGCGAGCAGTACTTC
>TRBJ2-7|TRBD2|.|18|TRBV5-1
CASSLWGTSGSSAWQQYF
TGCGCCAGCAGCCTTTGGGGTACTAGCGGGTCCTCAGCGTGGCAGCAGTACTTC
>TRBJ1-2|TRBD1|many|13|TRBV29-1
CSAQGQGGSGYTF
TGCAGCGCCCAGGGACAGGGGGGGAGTGGCTACACCTTC
>TRBJ2-1|TRBD2|.|16|TRBV3-1
CASSQDQGLAGGEQLF
TGTGCCAGCAGCCAAGACCAGGGACTAGCGGGAGGTGAGCAGCTCTTC
>TRBJ1-6|.|many|17|TRBV5-1
CASSLGIEGERYSPLHF
TGCGCCAGCAGCTTGGGTATCGAGGGGGAGCGTTATTCACCCCTCCACTTT
>TRBJ2-7|.|many|13|TRBV7-2
CASSYDAFYEQYF
TGTGCCAGCAGCTATGACGCGTTCTACGAGCAGTACTTC
>TRBJ2-6|.|many|16|TRBV11-2
CASSLGSRPGANVLTF
TGTGCCAGCAGCTTGGGGTCGAGACCTGGGGCCAACGTCCTGACTTTC
>TRBJ1-1|TRBD1|few|15|TRBV28
CASSSRLDRTTEAFF
TGTGCCAGCAGTTCGCGCTTGGACAGGACCACTGAAGCTTTCTTT
>TRBJ2-7|TRBD2|many|14|TRBV20-1
CSARDNLAGVEQYF
TGCAGTGCTAGAGATAACCTAGCGGGAGTAGAGCAGTACTTC
>TRBJ2-7|TRBD2|.|13|TRBV12-3/TRBV12-4
CASSLGLDYEQYF
TGTGCCAGCAGTTTGGGACTAGACTATGAGCAGTACTTC
>TRBJ2-1|TRBD2|many|14|TRBV11-3
CASSFVAGSNEQFF
TGTGCCAGCAGCTTCGTAGCGGGGTCCAATGAGCAGTTCTTC
>TRBJ1-6|TRBD1|many|14|TRBV28
CASKTGQGRSPLHF
TGTGCCAGCAAAACGGGACAGGGTAGATCACCCCTCCACTTT
>TRBJ2-2|.|many|13|TRBV6-2/TRBV6-3
CASSFPATGELFF
TGTGCCAGCAGTTTTCCCGCTACCGGGGAGCTGTTTTTT
>TRBJ2-5|.|many|12|TRBV12-3/TRBV12-4
CASSSTLETQYF
TGTGCCAGCAGTTCGACCCTGGAGACCCAGTACTTC
>TRBJ1-5|TRBD1|.|15|TRBV7-9
CASSLEGALTQPQHF
TGTGCCAGCAGCTTAGAGGGGGCTCTAACTCAGCCCCAGCATTTT
>TRBJ2-7|.|many|14|TRBV4-3
CASSQGLGSYEQYF
TGCGCCAGCAGCCAAGGCCTCGGTTCCTACGAGCAGTACTTC
>TRBJ1-5|TRBD1|.|18|TRBV28
CASISSLQGWTQSAPQHF
TGTGCCAGCATTTCCTCCTTACAGGGGTGGACTCAGTCGGCGCCCCAGCATTTT
>TRBJ1-1|.|few|14|TRBV7-2
CASSQGHQNTEAFF
TGTGCCAGCAGCCAGGGACACCAGAACACTGAAGCTTTCTTT
>TRBJ1-4|TRBD1|many|15|TRBV28
CASSQKGQGNEKLFF
TGTGCCAGCAGTCAAAAAGGACAGGGGAATGAAAAACTGTTTTTT
>TRBJ2-3|.|many|13|TRBV18
CASSPDSTDTQYF
TGTGCCAGCTCACCGGACAGCACAGATACGCAGTATTTT
>TRBJ2-5|TRBD2|many|15|TRBV7-9
CASSSPGLAGETQYF
TGTGCCAGCAGCTCCCCGGGACTAGCGGGGGAGACCCAGTACTTC
>TRBJ2-3|.|many|15|TRBV11-2
CASSRRGLSTDTQYF
TGTGCCAGCAGCCGCCGGGGCCTTAGCACAGATACGCAGTATTTT
>TRBJ2-3|.|many|15|TRBV4-3
CASSRTGAAGDTQYF
TGCGCCAGCAGCCGCACAGGGGCCGCGGGGGATACGCAGTATTTT
>TRBJ2-3|.|many|15|TRBV7-3
CASSLRGQLTDTQYF
TGTGCCAGCAGCTTGCGGGGACAGCTCACAGATACGCAGTATTTT
>TRBJ1-2|.|many|16|TRBV28
CASSTQPGRRLRGYTF
TGTGCCAGCAGTACCCAACCAGGACGGAGGCTCAGAGGCTACACCTTC